This is a list of T cell receptor beta chains from one sample in a study of T cells in Graves' hyperthyroidism and ophthalmopathy. TCRdb independently ran MiXCR on the multiplex PCR reads; one entry per CDR3 protein. The sample has 500,000 to 650,000 distinct CDR3 sequences, more than 12% seen once; the top ten hold around 13%. Material for sequencing was blood. These receptors were taken from a woman aged 50 to 60 with Graves' ophthalmopathy. The CDR3 runs from the conserved cysteine through the conserved F or W. The order of the fields is clone size, V gene, J gene, D gene, CDR3 DNA, CDR3 protein. A D gene is named only where the DNA matches it firmly. A clone size is listed for some rows: how often the clone was seen (once, few, many), or a class if it is expanded.

-	TRBV7-2	TRBJ1-6	TRBD1	TGTGCCAGCAGCTTCGGGACAGGGGGCTATAATTCACCCCTCCACTTT	CASSFGTGGYNSPLHF
few	TRBV28	TRBJ2-1	TRBD2	TGTGCCAGCAGTTTTACTAGCGGGAGCGTTAAGAATGAGCAGTTCTTC	CASSFTSGSVKNEQFF
many	TRBV11-2	TRBJ1-2	-	TGTGCCAGCAGCCCCTTGAACCCCTATGGCTACACCTTC	CASSPLNPYGYTF
-	TRBV14	TRBJ2-1	-	TGTGCCAGCAGTCCCGCTCACTCCTACAATGAGCAGTTCTTC	CASSPAHSYNEQFF
few	TRBV4-1	TRBJ2-3	-	TGCGCCAGCAGCCAAGTGTTTGATACGCAGTATTTT	CASSQVFDTQYF
few	TRBV12-3/TRBV12-4	TRBJ2-3	-	TGTGCCAGCAGTTTCCCCGGGATAGGGACGCAGTATTTT	CASSFPGIGTQYF
-	TRBV7-9	TRBJ2-1	TRBD2	TGTGCCAGCAGCTTACCCCCTCTAGCGGGACCCTACAATAAGCAGTTCTTC	CASSLPPLAGPYNKQFF
many	TRBV12-5	TRBJ1-5	-	TGTGCTAGTGGCCAAGGGCGGCAGCCCCAGCATTTT	CASGQGRQPQHF
few	TRBV7-9	TRBJ2-3	TRBD2	TGTGCCAGCAGCGCTATAGCGGGAGGCACAGATACGCAGTATTTT	CASSAIAGGTDTQYF
few	TRBV9	TRBJ2-2	-	TGTGCCAGCAGCGTAGCTGTCCATTCCGGGGAGCTGTTTTTT	CASSVAVHSGELFF
many	TRBV7-9	TRBJ1-2	-	TGTGCCAGCAGCTTAGGAGCAGGGGCGGGGAACTATGGCTACACCTTC	CASSLGAGAGNYGYTF
-	TRBV7-9	TRBJ1-1	TRBD1	TGTGCCAGCAGATCCGGGACAGGAAGGACTGAAGCTTTCTTT	CASRSGTGRTEAFF
few	TRBV15	TRBJ2-3	TRBD2	TGTGCCACCAGCAGACTAGCGGGAGCGGGCACAGATACGCAGTATTTT	CATSRLAGAGTDTQYF
many	TRBV11-2	TRBJ2-2	-	TGTGCCAGCAGCCCCCGGGGCACCGGGGAGCTGTTTTTT	CASSPRGTGELFF
few	TRBV20-1	TRBJ1-5	-	TGCAGTGCTCCCGCGGGAAGGACGGATCAGCCCCAGCATTTT	CSAPAGRTDQPQHF
few	TRBV6-2/TRBV6-3	TRBJ2-7	-	TGTGCCAGCAGTTACTCGGGGTGGAGCGAGCAGTACTTC	CASSYSGWSEQYF
many	TRBV11-2	TRBJ2-1	-	TGTGCCAGCAGCTCAGGACAGCCTCGACTGTTCTTC	CASSSGQPRLFF
many	TRBV14	TRBJ2-1	-	TGTGCCAGCAGCCAAGATGGTTGGCCCATTGCCTCCTACAATGAGCAGTTCTTC	CASSQDGWPIASYNEQFF
many	TRBV20-1	TRBJ1-2	-	TGCAGTGCTAGAGTTAATAGGGACTATGGCTACACCTTC	CSARVNRDYGYTF
few	TRBV27	TRBJ2-7	-	TGTGCCAGCAGTCGAAAAGCAGGAACCAACTACGAGCAGTACTTC	CASSRKAGTNYEQYF
-	TRBV2	TRBJ2-5	TRBD2	TGTGCCAGCAGTGCGAGACTAGCGGGAGGTGTGGAGGCCCAGTACTTC	CASSARLAGGVEAQYF
-	TRBV6-1	TRBJ1-5	-	TGTGCCAGCTGCAGGACCCTTGAGGGCAATCAGCCCCAGCATTTT	CASCRTLEGNQPQHF
many	TRBV27	TRBJ1-1	-	TGTGCCAGCAGTTTGTCGGGGGGGGGAGACACTGAAGCTTTCTTT	CASSLSGGGDTEAFF
-	TRBV5-8	TRBJ1-6	-	TGCGCCGGCAGCCCCCTCCGGGATTCACCCCTCCACTTT	CAGSPLRDSPLHF
many	TRBV2	TRBJ2-3	-	TGTGCCAGCAGTGGGGGGCCCCAAAGGGCTACAGATACGCAGTATTTT	CASSGGPQRATDTQYF
-	TRBV5-1	TRBJ2-2	TRBD2	TGCACCAGCAGCTTGTTAGCGGGAGCGAACACCGGGGAGCTGTTTTTT	CTSSLLAGANTGELFF
many	TRBV6-2/TRBV6-3	TRBJ2-7	-	TGTGCCAGCAGACACGGCGGGGAGCAGTACTTC	CASRHGGEQYF
few	TRBV20-1	TRBJ1-2	-	TGCAGTGCTAGGCCCGGCAGTGCTAACTATGGCTACACCTTC	CSARPGSANYGYTF
few	TRBV6-5	TRBJ1-1	-	TGTGCCAGCAGTTACTCGGCAGGGGCAAAGACTGAAGCTTTCTTT	CASSYSAGAKTEAFF
-	TRBV4-2	TRBJ2-4	-	TGTGCCAGCAGCCAAGAGTCGCAGGGGCGTGGGGGGGCAAACATTCAGTACTTC	CASSQESQGRGGANIQYF
many	TRBV7-9	TRBJ2-1	-	TGTGCCAGCAGCTTTGCGAGGGGTTGGAATGAGCAGTTCTTC	CASSFARGWNEQFF
many	TRBV5-1	TRBJ2-3	TRBD2	TGCGCCAGCAGCTCCAAGACTAGCGGGATCCCAGATACGCAGTATTTT	CASSSKTSGIPDTQYF
few	TRBV3-1	TRBJ1-4	-	TGTGCCAGCAGCCTTGGCCGGCCAACTAATGAAAAACTGTTTTTT	CASSLGRPTNEKLFF
many	TRBV28	TRBJ1-2	-	TGTGCCAGCAGTTATGACAGAACCTATGGCTACACCTTC	CASSYDRTYGYTF
few	TRBV20-1	TRBJ2-5	TRBD1	TGCAGTGCTACCGGGACAGTGGAAGAGAGCCAGTACTTC	CSATGTVEESQYF
many	TRBV29-1	TRBJ2-5	-	TGCAGCGTCGACAAGGGGGACGAGACCCAGTACTTC	CSVDKGDETQYF
many	TRBV11-2	TRBJ2-1	-	TGTGCCAGCAGCTCACCCCGGAGGGCCCCATACAATGAGCAGTTCTTC	CASSSPRRAPYNEQFF
few	TRBV7-9	TRBJ2-3	-	TGTGCCAGCAGCTTAGATTGGGTCCTAAGCGAAAGCACAGATACGCAGTATTTT	CASSLDWVLSESTDTQYF
-	TRBV19	TRBJ2-1	TRBD2	TGTGCCAGTAGTATGGGGACTACCTCCTACAATGAGCAGTTCTTC	CASSMGTTSYNEQFF
-	TRBV30	TRBJ1-5	-	TGTGCCTGGACCAGGGGCCCACAAGATCAGCCCCAGCATTTT	CAWTRGPQDQPQHF
many	TRBV24-1	TRBJ2-2	TRBD1	TGTGCCACCAGTGTCCCCCCGGGCAGGGGGCGCACCGGGGAGCTGTTTTTT	CATSVPPGRGRTGELFF
few	TRBV28	TRBJ1-4	-	TGTGCCAGCAGTTTATATGCAGGGGTCGGGGGAAATGAAAAACTGTTTTTT	CASSLYAGVGGNEKLFF
-	TRBV7-9	TRBJ2-2	-	TGTGCCAGCAGCCCGGGCGGGACATTCCGGGAGCTGTTTTTT	CASSPGGTFRELFF
few	TRBV29-1	TRBJ2-1	-	TGCAGCGTTGTGATCAATGAGCAGTTCTTC	CSVVINEQFF
-	TRBV19	TRBJ1-4	-	TGTGCCAGTAGTATAGAGGCAGGCTTCCGAAGGGCAACTAATGAAAAACTGTTTTTT	CASSIEAGFRRATNEKLFF
many	TRBV6-2/TRBV6-3	TRBJ1-1	-	TGTGCCAGCAGTTATTCTCACGAGAACACTGAAGCTTTCTTT	CASSYSHENTEAFF